The 14 T cell receptor beta chains in this list originate from one sample, sequenced in a study of shared clonotypes between healthy human individuals. Clones were sequenced by immunoSEQ multiplex PCR, and TCRdb holds only the in-frame ones, with some missing. This table has more than 850,000 clones, approximately 80% appearing once. The sequenced material came from memory CD4+ T cells from PBMCs. Subset described: CD45RA-negative fraction. These receptors all come from a man aged 18 to 30 in good health. Some clones in this sample may be carry-over from other donors' samples.

The chain links TRBV10-3 to TRBJ2-2, with 8 nucleotides matching TRBD2. The CDR3 length is 15 residues. CDR1 is ENHRY, CDR2 SYGVKD, per germline. Unmatched junction bases numbered 9, after V lost 5 bases and J lost 7 bases. CDR3 in DNA: TGTGCCATCAGTTCGCCGACTAGCGACGACGGGGAGCTGTTTTTT. This gives the protein CAISSPTSDDGELFF.

This chain connects TRBV6-5 to TRBJ2-3; 8 nucleotides align to TRBD1. After removal of 4 bases from V and 1 base from J, the junction contained 7 bases not matched to a gene. Germline CDR1 is MNHEY and CDR2 is SVGAGI. The length of the CDR3 is 16 residues. This CDR3 is CASSSQKDRGTDTQYF. As DNA, the CDR3 is TGTGCCAGCAGTTCCCAGAAGGACAGGGGCACAGATACGCAGTATTTT.

The chain carries TRBV6-1 and TRBJ2-1; D possibly corresponds to TRBD1 (6 bases). The CDR3 is 15 amino acids. CDR1 MNHNS and CDR2 SASEGT come from the germline V gene. V dropped 7 bases and J dropped 0 bases, with 13 bases sitting between them. The CDR3 reads CASNGQWSSYNEQFF. In DNA form, the CDR3 reads TGTGCCAGCAATGGACAGTGGAGCTCCTACAATGAGCAGTTCTTC.

The chain couples TRBV27 to TRBJ2-7, with a possible D match to TRBD1 (6 bases). CDR1 and CDR2 from the germline V gene are MNHEY and SMNVEV (reference sequence). V lost 8 bases and J 4 bases, leaving 15 bases between the germline ends. The CDR3 has 13 amino acids. The CDR3 nucleotides are TGTGCCAGCGTCAAACAGGGTTGGTACGAGCAGTACTTC. Its translation: CASVKQGWYEQYF.

J is TRBJ2-5 and V is TRBV9; D uncertain. The CDR3 is 13 amino acids. V gave up 0 bases and J gave up 7 bases, with 10 bases separating them. CDR1 and CDR2 (germline): SGDLS, YYNGEE. CDR3 nucleotide sequence: TGTGCCAGCAGCGTAGCCCTCGAGGCGACCCAGTACTTC. This codes for CASSVALEATQYF.

The chain recombines TRBV5-1 with TRBJ2-7, with 12 bases identical to TRBD1. The CDR3 contains 15 residues. The trim removed 0 bases at V and 5 bases at J, leaving 3 bases unmatched. Germline values: CDR1 SGHRS, CDR2 YFSETQ. The CDR3 loop reads CASSLVGQGADEQYF. CDR3 DNA: TGCGCCAGCAGCTTGGTGGGACAGGGGGCCGACGAGCAGTACTTC.

This clone was counted only a few times. This chain joins TRBV6-5 and TRBJ1-5; D unclear. There are 13 residues in the CDR3. The germline V gene encodes CDR1 MNHEY and CDR2 SVGAGI. V lost 5 bases and J lost 1, with 6 bases in between. The CDR3 loop is CASSGRSNQPQHF. CDR3 sequence (DNA): TGTGCCAGCAGTGGACGGAGCAATCAGCCCCAGCATTTT.

The rearrangement joins TRBV7-2 to TRBJ2-7; D possibly matches TRBD1 or TRBD2 (5 bases each). CDR1 is SGHTA and CDR2 is FQGNSA in the germline V gene. CDR3 size: 13 residues. Deletions cut 5 bases from V and 7 bases from J, with 15 bases between. In DNA, the CDR3 is TGTGCCAGCAGCACGGGACCTCCCAGGGAGCAGTACTTC. As protein: CASSTGPPREQYF.

This clone was recorded once. V usage is TRBV10-2 and J usage is TRBJ2-2; the match to TRBD2 covers 7 bases. The CDR3 has 13 residues. CDR1 is WSHSY, CDR2 SAAADI, per germline. Germline trimming cut 5 bases from V and 4 bases from J; bases unmatched to any gene: 1. In nucleotides, the CDR3 is TGCGCCAGCAGTACTAGCGTCACCGGGGAGCTGTTTTTT. This gives the protein CASSTSVTGELFF.

For this clone: Within the sample, other DNA sequences also encode this same CDR3. The gene calls are TRBV4-2 and TRBJ2-5; TRBD1 or TRBD2 may be the D gene (6 bases each). Deletions cut 0 bases from V and 5 bases from J, with 16 bases between. The V gene's germline CDR1 is LGHNA and CDR2 YNFKEQ. The CDR3 is 16 amino acids. CDR3 protein: CASSQEGGLGKETQYF. In DNA, the CDR3 is TGTGCCAGCAGCCAAGAAGGGGGACTCGGGAAGGAGACCCAGTACTTC.

The rearrangement uses TRBV6-1 and TRBJ2-7, with D perhaps given as TRBD1 or TRBD2 (5 bases each). Germline CDR1 and CDR2: MNHNS and SASEGT. The CDR3 sequence is 14 residues long. V shed 8 bases and J shed 3 bases, with 17 bases lying between them. The CDR3 reads CASGSGTYSYEQYF. CDR3 DNA: TGTGCCAGCGGCTCCGGGACCTACAGCTACGAGCAGTACTTC.

The chain joins TRBV6-5 to TRBJ1-1; D is ambiguous. Germline V gives CDR1 MNHEY, CDR2 SVGAGI. Trimming cost V 5 bases and J 3 bases, with 13 bases left between them. The CDR3 is 14 amino acids. CDR3 DNA: TGTGCCAGCAGTCGTCATGGCCAGGACACTGAAGCTTTCTTT. Translation: CASSRHGQDTEAFF.

V and J are TRBV6-5 and TRBJ1-2; TRBD1 is a possible D gene (6 bases). CDR1 MNHEY and CDR2 SVGAGI come from the germline V gene. This CDR3 has 14 residues. V was trimmed by 6 bases and J by 4 bases, leaving 15 bases between them. The CDR3: CASRRGAVGYGYTF. The CDR3 DNA sequence: TGTGCCAGCAGGCGGGGGGCGGTAGGCTATGGCTACACCTTC.

This chain uses TRBV10-3 with TRBJ2-7; 10 nucleotides match TRBD1. V gave up 6 bases and J gave up 4 bases; unmatched junction bases: 6. CDR1 is ENHRY, CDR2 SYGVKD, per germline. There are 14 residues in the CDR3. CDR3 nucleotide sequence: TGTGCCATCAGAAACCCGGGACAGGGGTACGAGCAGTACTTC. This encodes CAIRNPGQGYEQYF.